This T cell receptor beta chain was identified during a study of cytomegalovirus exposure and HLA in healthy donors. Study-level background: From about 180 million T cells, an earlier analysis saw 117 million unique TCR beta sequences.

From germline, CDR1 is MNHEY and CDR2 SVGAGI. The CDR3 has 16 amino acids. Trimming cost V 4 bases and J 4 bases, with 19 bases left between them. Study observations and caveats: Differences between HLA loci emerged in a later analysis of TCR association rates, with DRB1 most and HLA-C fewest. In a later analysis, V- and J-gene trimming of beta chains associated with a DCLRE1C missense variant, replicated independently.

About this clone: The target antigen is unknown.

Amplification used 60 Vbeta primers and 13 Jbeta primers. The assay was immunoSEQ multiplex PCR, and TCRdb's table has in-frame clones only and misses some. The sample has around 120,000 clones; around 78% are singletons. Nominally healthy donors provided the samples, though records likely missed some immune exposures. The V call is TRBV6-5, the J call TRBJ1-2; tentatively, D is TRBD1 (5 bases). The sequencing sample was made of PBMCs. This clonotype originated in a woman aged 45 to 65 in good health and CMV-seronegative. Here the CDR3 reads CASSSASGTSPYGYTF. The CDR3 coding sequence is TGTGCCAGCAGTTCCGCTTCCGGGACTTCCCCCTATGGCTACACCTTC.